This record covers a single TCR beta chain. The sample is drawn from a study of technical replicates of blood from a handful of donors. The CDR3 totals 13 residues. Germline V lookup: CDR1 SGDLS, CDR2 YYNGEE. V lost 4 bases to trimming and J lost 3 bases; unmatched junction nucleotides: 4. Sequencing was performed with immunoSEQ multiplex PCR; in TCRdb, only in-frame clones are kept and a portion is missing. The sample yields roughly 72,000 clones, 85% to 95% seen once. Sequencing input: T cells isolated from PBMCs. The receptor comes from a human donor in good health. V is TRBV9 and J is TRBJ2-7; TRBD1 matches at 7 bases. The chain's CDR3 is CASSQGQDYEQYF. CDR3 in DNA: TGTGCCAGCAGCCAAGGACAGGACTACGAGCAGTACTTC.